The following is a TCR beta chain sequence with its context. Donors were healthy HIV-negative adults without recently reported acute infections or vaccinations. The data stem from a study of shared clonotypes between healthy human individuals. With 2 bases removed from V and 5 bases from J, the gap between germline ends came to 15 bases. There are 15 residues in the CDR3. Germline lookup yields CDR1 SGHNT and CDR2 YENEEA. Measured with immunoSEQ multiplex PCR; TCRdb has only the in-frame clones, and not every one. Found here are 2 million to 2.5 million clones, approximately 95% of them singletons; the top ten hold 0.13%.

This chain uses TRBV11-3 with TRBJ2-5; unclear D gene. This clonotype was sampled from a man between 18 and 35 years old in good health. Sequencing used naive CD4+ T cells sorted from blood. The subset was: CD45RA+ positively selected. CDR3 residues: CASSLSRTPGETQYF. In DNA, the CDR3 is TGTGCCAGCAGCTTATCCCGGACGCCTGGGGAGACCCAGTACTTC.